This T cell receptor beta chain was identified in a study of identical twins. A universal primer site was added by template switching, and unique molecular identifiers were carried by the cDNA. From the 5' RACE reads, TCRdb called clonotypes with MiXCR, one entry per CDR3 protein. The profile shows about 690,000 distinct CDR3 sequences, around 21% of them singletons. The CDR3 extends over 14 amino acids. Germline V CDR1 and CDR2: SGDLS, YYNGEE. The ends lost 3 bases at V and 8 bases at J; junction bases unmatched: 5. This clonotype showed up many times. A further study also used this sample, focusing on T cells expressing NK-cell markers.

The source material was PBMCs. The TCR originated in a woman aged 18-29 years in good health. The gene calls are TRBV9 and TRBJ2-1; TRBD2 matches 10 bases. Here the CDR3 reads CASSDSSGGDEQFF. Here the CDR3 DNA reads TGTGCCAGCAGCGACTCTAGCGGGGGTGATGAGCAGTTCTTC. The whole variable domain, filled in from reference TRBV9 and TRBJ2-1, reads DSGVTQTPKHLITATGQRVTLRCSPRSGDLSVYWYQQSLDQGLQFLIQYYNGEERAKGNILERFSAQQFPDLHSELNLSSLELGDSALYFCASSDSSGGDEQFFGPGTRLTVL.